The clone carrying this T cell receptor beta chain has only a few counts. No antigen is known for it. Treatment in this sample: roughly 10-day PBMC culture with coronavirus spike peptide pools or control peptides (ViraFEST assay). The CDR3 has 11 amino acids. The V and J ends lost 4 bases and 7 bases respectively, with 7 bases between them. Cultured CD4+ T cell DNA was sequenced using the Oncomine TCR Beta short-read assay. TCRdb ran MiXCR on the PCR reads and lists one entry per CDR3 protein. The repertoire includes fewer than 20,000 distinct CDR3 sequences, around half of them detected once, and 16% sits in the top ten. The data belong to a study of vaccination and CD4 T cells after COVID-19.

This receptor was taken from a human donor who had recovered from COVID-19. The chain joins TRBV12-3 or TRBV12-4 to TRBJ1-1; the D is unclear. The sequencing used CD4+ T cells from blood, cultured in vitro, collected before SARS-CoV-2 vaccination. The CDR3 DNA reads as TGTGCCAGCAGTTCCGGGGATGAAGCTTTCTTT. Amino acid sequence: CASSSGDEAFF.